The source of this T cell receptor (beta chain) is a study of cytomegalovirus exposure and HLA in healthy donors. Points from the study as a whole: A later analysis linked a missense DCLRE1C variant to TCR beta V- and J-gene trimming. Later on, analysis showed that most CMV-associated TCR beta chains appeared to be HLA-restricted. TCR beta sequences reportedly predicted most subjects' HLA-A and HLA-B alleles accurately.

In regard to this clone: What it recognizes is unknown.

PCR amplification relied on 60 Vbeta primers (plus 13 Jbeta primers). TCRdb's copy holds only in-frame clones and misses some; the assay was immunoSEQ multiplex PCR. Found here are around 120,000 clones, about four fifths of them singletons; the top ten hold around 9.5%. Trimming stripped 4 bases from V and 2 bases from J, with 15 bases between. CDR1 and CDR2 from the germline V gene are MNHNS and SASEGT. CDR3 length: 15 residues. The chain combines TRBV6-1 with TRBJ2-7; D is perhaps TRBD2 (6 bases). Input material: PBMCs. This clonotype was sampled from a female donor in good health and CMV-seropositive. In DNA form, the CDR3 reads TGTGCCAGCAGTGCTCTCTTCATAGCGGCCTACGAGCAGTACTTC. Translation: CASSALFIAAYEQYF.